This T cell receptor beta chain was retrieved from a study of blood T cell repertoires in COVID-19. Methods used by the authors: Quantification of nucleated cells was approximated via reference gene primer amplification. Generated by immunoSEQ multiplex PCR, the TCRdb table keeps only in-frame clones and is missing some. D and trimming were read from the DNA, whereas the V and J calls and clone size are those reported in that table. Found here are some 110,000 clones, approximately 85% of them singletons; the top ten hold around 3.2%. The CDR3 spans 15 residues. V lost 9 bases to trimming and J lost 4 bases; unmatched junction nucleotides: 11. Germline assignment: CDR1 ENHRY and CDR2 SYGVKD.

Sequencing was carried out using peripheral blood. V gene TRBV10-3 combines with J gene TRBJ1-1; 10 bases are a match to TRBD1. The TCR originated in an elderly woman with COVID-19, enrolled during active disease. The CDR3 is CAISHRDRGFTEAFF. CDR3 DNA: TGTGCCATATCACACCGGGACAGGGGCTTCACTGAAGCTTTCTTT.